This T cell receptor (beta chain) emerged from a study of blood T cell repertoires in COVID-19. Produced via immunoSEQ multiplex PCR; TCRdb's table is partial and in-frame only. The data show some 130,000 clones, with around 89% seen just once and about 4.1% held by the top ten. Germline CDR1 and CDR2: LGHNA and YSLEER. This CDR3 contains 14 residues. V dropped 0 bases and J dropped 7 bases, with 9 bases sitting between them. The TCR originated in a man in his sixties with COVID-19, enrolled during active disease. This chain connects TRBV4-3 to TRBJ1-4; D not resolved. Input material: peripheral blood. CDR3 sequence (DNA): TGCGCCAGCAGCCAAGATCCCTCACTTGAAAAACTGTTTTTT. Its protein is CASSQDPSLEKLFF.